This T cell receptor (beta chain) was found in a study of cytomegalovirus exposure and HLA in healthy donors. Study conclusions and caveats: Generally TCR sequences proved uncommon, though certain public TCRs appeared in numerous donors.

This CDR3 has 17 residues. The germline V and J ends were trimmed by 7 bases and 0 bases, with 21 bases remaining between them. Germline values: CDR1 SEHNR, CDR2 FQNEAQ (reference sequence). PCR used 60 Vbeta primers and 13 Jbeta primers. This table comes from immunoSEQ multiplex PCR, and its TCRdb copy is limited to in-frame clones, with some not included. Of 150,000 to 200,000 clones listed, roughly 80% were seen once; the top ten hold around 7%. As for this clone: Its specificity is unknown.

This chain connects TRBV7-9 to TRBJ1-1; tentative D call: TRBD1 (5 bases). Sequenced material: PBMCs. The clonotype originates from a man aged 25-45 years in good health and CMV-seropositive. In DNA form, the CDR3 reads TGTGCCAGCACGCAAACGTTGGGGCAGCCCATGAACACTGAAGCTTTCTTT. Amino acids: CASTQTLGQPMNTEAFF.